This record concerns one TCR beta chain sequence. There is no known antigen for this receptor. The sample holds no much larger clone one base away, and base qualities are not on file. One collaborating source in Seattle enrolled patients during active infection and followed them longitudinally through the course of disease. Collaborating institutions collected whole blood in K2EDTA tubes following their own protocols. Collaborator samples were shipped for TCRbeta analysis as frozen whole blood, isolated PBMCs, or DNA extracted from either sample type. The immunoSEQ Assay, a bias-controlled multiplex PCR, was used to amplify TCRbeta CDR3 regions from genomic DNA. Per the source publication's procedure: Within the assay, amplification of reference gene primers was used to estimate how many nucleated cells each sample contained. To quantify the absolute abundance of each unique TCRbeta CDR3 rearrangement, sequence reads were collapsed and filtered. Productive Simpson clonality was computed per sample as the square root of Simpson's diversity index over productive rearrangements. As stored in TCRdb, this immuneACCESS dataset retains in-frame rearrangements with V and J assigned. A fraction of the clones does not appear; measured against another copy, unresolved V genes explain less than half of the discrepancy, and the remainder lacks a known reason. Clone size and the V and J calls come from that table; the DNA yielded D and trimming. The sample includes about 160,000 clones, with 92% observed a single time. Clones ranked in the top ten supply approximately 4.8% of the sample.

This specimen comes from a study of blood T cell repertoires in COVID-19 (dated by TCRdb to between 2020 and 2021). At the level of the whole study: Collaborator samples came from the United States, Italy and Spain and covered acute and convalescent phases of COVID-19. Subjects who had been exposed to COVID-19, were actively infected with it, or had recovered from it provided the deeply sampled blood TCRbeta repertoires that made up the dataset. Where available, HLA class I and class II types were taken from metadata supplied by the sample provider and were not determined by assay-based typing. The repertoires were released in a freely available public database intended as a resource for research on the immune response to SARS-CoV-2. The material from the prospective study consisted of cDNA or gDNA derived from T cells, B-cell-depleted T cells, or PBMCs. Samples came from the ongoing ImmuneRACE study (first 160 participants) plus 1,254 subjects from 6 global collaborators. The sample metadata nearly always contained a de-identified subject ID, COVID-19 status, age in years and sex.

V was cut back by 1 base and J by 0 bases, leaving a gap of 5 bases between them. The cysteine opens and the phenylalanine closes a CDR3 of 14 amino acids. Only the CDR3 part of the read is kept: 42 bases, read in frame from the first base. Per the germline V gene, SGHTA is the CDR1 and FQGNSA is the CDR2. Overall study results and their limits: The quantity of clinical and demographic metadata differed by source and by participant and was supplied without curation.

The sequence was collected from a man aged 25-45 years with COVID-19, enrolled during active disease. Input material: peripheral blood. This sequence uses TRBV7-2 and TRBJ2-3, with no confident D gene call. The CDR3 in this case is CASSLGPSTDTQYF. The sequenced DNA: TGTGCCAGCAGCTTAGGGCCGAGCACAGATACGCAGTATTTT.